The rows below give T cell receptor beta chains drawn from one sample of a study of blood T cells in healthy people across ages. Each CDR3 protein is one row after TCRdb ran MiXCR on the 5' RACE reads. The sample includes 910,000 or so distinct CDR3 sequences, just over 50% of them seen just once. Input material: blood. These receptors were obtained from a woman aged 60-70 years in good health. Both conserved end residues are part of each CDR3. Size values are once, few and many counts, or a class for expanded clones, and some rows have none.

j_call v_call clone_size cdr3_aa
TRBJ1-2 TRBV3-1 few CASSTGEGNYGYTF
TRBJ1-2 TRBV29-1 . CSVDTGSGYGYTF
TRBJ2-7 TRBV29-1 . CSVVTPLSYEQYF
. TRBV5-1 . CASSLGQVLPPETQYF
TRBJ1-2 TRBV18 . CASSPPGTVYGCTF
TRBJ2-7 TRBV7-2 . CASSLGASGQTYEQYF
TRBJ2-5 TRBV27 few CASSPGTGGAQYF
TRBJ2-1 TRBV20-1 . CSAPPRRLTYNEQFF
TRBJ2-7 TRBV12-3/TRBV12-4 . CASSTGDRNYEQYF
TRBJ2-1 TRBV5-5 few CASRSTYLDYNNEQFF
TRBJ2-4 TRBV5-1 . CASSSKSGGAAKNIQYF
TRBJ2-7 TRBV7-2 . CASSRYSYEQYF
TRBJ2-5 TRBV4-1 . CASSPSLALAQETQYF
. TRBV5-1 . CASSLADRGYNEQYF
TRBJ2-4 TRBV9 . CASRGTDRVQYF
TRBJ1-6 TRBV4-1 few CASSHLNRDRNNSPLHF
TRBJ2-1 TRBV20-1 . CSAEGLAGILEQFF